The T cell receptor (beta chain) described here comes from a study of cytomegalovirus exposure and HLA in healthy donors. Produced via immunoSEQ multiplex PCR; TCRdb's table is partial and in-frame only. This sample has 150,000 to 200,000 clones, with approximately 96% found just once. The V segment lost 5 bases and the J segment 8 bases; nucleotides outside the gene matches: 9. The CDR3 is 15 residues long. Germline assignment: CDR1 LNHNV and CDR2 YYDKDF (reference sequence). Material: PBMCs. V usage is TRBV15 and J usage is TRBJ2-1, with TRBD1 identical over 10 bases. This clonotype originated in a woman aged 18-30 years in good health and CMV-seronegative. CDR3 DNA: TGTGCCACCAGCTCACGGGACAGGGGCCATCATGAGCAGTTCTTC. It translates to CATSSRDRGHHEQFF.